The 9 T cell receptor beta chains in this list originate from one sample, sequenced in a study of shared clonotypes between healthy human individuals. Generated by immunoSEQ multiplex PCR, the TCRdb table keeps only in-frame clones and is missing some. Of approximately 1,000,000 clones listed, about four fifths are singletons. Input material: memory CD4+ T cells from PBMCs. Described subset: CD45RA-negative fraction. The receptors were sampled from a man aged 18 to 30 in good health. Some clones in this sample may be carry-over from other donors' samples.

This chain joins TRBV28 and TRBJ1-2, with a tentative D call TRBD1 (5 bases). The CDR3 is 13 amino acids. Trimming took off 8 bases at V and 2 bases at J, with 12 bases between the two ends. CDR1 is MDHEN, CDR2 SYDVKM, per germline. DNA of the CDR3: TGTGCCAGCGTAAGACCAGGGAACTATGGCTACACCTTC. This gives the protein CASVRPGNYGYTF.

V and J are TRBV28 and TRBJ1-1; 7 bases are a match to TRBD1. Germline V gene sequence: CDR1 MDHEN, CDR2 SYDVKM. The V gene end was trimmed by 6 bases and the J gene end by 1 base; junction bases not matched to a gene: 8. The CDR3 consists of 15 residues. The CDR3 coding sequence is TGTGCCAGCAGCCCCCAGGGGGAACGGAACACTGAAGCTTTCTTT. Its protein product is CASSPQGERNTEAFF.

This chain connects TRBV5-5 to TRBJ2-7; D is tentatively TRBD1 or TRBD2 (5 bases each). Trimming left V 4 bases short and J 4 bases short, with 15 bases between. CDR3 length: 14 amino acids. Germline CDR1 reads SGHKS; CDR2 reads YYEKEE (reference sequence). For the CDR3, the DNA is TGTGCCAGCAGCACAAGCCTGGGGACGTACGAGCAGTACTTC. It is translated as CASSTSLGTYEQYF.

This clone was seen only once. The V gene is TRBV7-9, the J gene TRBJ2-7, with 7 bases that match TRBD1. The germline CDR1 and CDR2 sequences are SEHNR and FQNEAQ (reference sequence). CDR3 size: 13 residues. The junction had 10 bases not matched to a gene; V was cut back by 8 bases and J by 6 bases. The CDR3 DNA follows: TGTGCCAGCGGAAATCAAGGGGGCAGCGAGCAGTACTTC. Amino acid sequence: CASGNQGGSEQYF.

The J gene is TRBJ2-2, the V gene TRBV28, with D perhaps TRBD2 (6 bases). V shed 5 bases and J shed 8 bases, with 21 bases lying between them. Per germline, CDR1 MDHEN and CDR2 SYDVKM. The CDR3 length is 16 residues. The CDR3 nucleotides are TGTGCCAGCAGTCCCTCCCGCGAAGGCGGAGGGGGGGAGCTGTTTTTT. It specifies CASSPSREGGGGELFF.

The chain links TRBV7-9 to TRBJ2-1; D remains unclear. Trimming removed 5 bases from V and 7 bases from J, with 9 bases in between. Germline CDR1 and CDR2: SEHNR and FQNEAQ (reference sequence). The CDR3 is 12 residues long. This chain's CDR3 is CASSRPRNEQFF. The CDR3 nucleotides are TGTGCCAGCAGCCGACCTAGGAATGAGCAGTTCTTC.

This chain connects TRBV14 to TRBJ1-3; D ambiguous. Germline CDR1 and CDR2: SGHDN and FVKESK. The CDR3 runs 14 residues. V was cut by 1 base and J by 2 bases, with 6 bases left in between. The CDR3 loop reads CASSQVYAGNTIYF. The CDR3 nucleotides are TGTGCCAGCAGCCAAGTTTACGCTGGAAACACCATATATTTT.

The chain has TRBV28 and TRBJ2-3, with 10 bases matching TRBD2. Per germline, CDR1 MDHEN and CDR2 SYDVKM. The CDR3 covers 14 residues. The V gene end was trimmed by 7 bases and the J gene end by 2 bases; junction bases not matched to a gene: 3. The CDR3 region has the DNA TGTGCCAGCACACTAGCGGGAAACACAGATACGCAGTATTTT. As protein: CASTLAGNTDTQYF.

The rearrangement uses TRBV6-6 and TRBJ2-7, with no clear D. The V end lost 3 bases, the J end lost 0 bases, and 15 bases lay between the germline ends. This CDR3 is built from 16 residues. In germline, CDR1 is MNHNY, CDR2 SVGAGI (reference sequence). In nucleotides, the CDR3 is TGTGCCAGCAGTTATTCGGCGGCGACCCCCTCCTACGAGCAGTACTTC. Translating it yields CASSYSAATPSYEQYF.